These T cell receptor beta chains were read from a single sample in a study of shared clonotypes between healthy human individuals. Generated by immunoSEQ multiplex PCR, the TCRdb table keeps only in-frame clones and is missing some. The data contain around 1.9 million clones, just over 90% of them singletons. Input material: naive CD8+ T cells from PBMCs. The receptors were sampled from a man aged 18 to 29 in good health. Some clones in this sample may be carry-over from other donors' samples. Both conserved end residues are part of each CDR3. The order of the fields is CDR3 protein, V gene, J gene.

CDR3aa: CASSVDPEITDTQYF
v_gene: TRBV9
j_gene: TRBJ2-3

CDR3aa: CASSSWEQETQYF
v_gene: TRBV27
j_gene: TRBJ2-5

CDR3aa: CASGLTATDTQYF
v_gene: TRBV12-5
j_gene: TRBJ2-3

CDR3aa: CAWRDRGYNEQFF
v_gene: TRBV30
j_gene: TRBJ2-1

CDR3aa: CASSSLVRGLNEKLFF
v_gene: TRBV27
j_gene: TRBJ1-4

CDR3aa: CASSPGLAGGHEQYF
v_gene: TRBV5-8
j_gene: TRBJ2-7

CDR3aa: CASSSEGPEAFF
v_gene: TRBV7-9
j_gene: TRBJ1-1

CDR3aa: CASTLTAGTSYEQYF
v_gene: TRBV6-6
j_gene: TRBJ2-7

CDR3aa: CASSFPTSGQGIHEQYF
v_gene: TRBV28
j_gene: TRBJ2-7

CDR3aa: CATTSGSYEQYF
v_gene: TRBV5-4
j_gene: TRBJ2-7

CDR3aa: CAISDGPNTEAFF
v_gene: TRBV10-3
j_gene: TRBJ1-1

CDR3aa: CASKVGGTEAFF
v_gene: TRBV19
j_gene: TRBJ1-1

CDR3aa: CASSLSYNEQFF
v_gene: TRBV7-9
j_gene: TRBJ2-1

CDR3aa: CASSPGLAGASSDTQYF
v_gene: TRBV4-3
j_gene: TRBJ2-3

CDR3aa: CAWGGAENGYEQYF
v_gene: TRBV30
j_gene: TRBJ2-7

CDR3aa: CASSLDSLAGVSYNEQFF
v_gene: TRBV7-9
j_gene: TRBJ2-1

CDR3aa: CASSKTGTNRYYEQYF
v_gene: TRBV7-2
j_gene: TRBJ2-7

CDR3aa: CASSVIRLAGGTDTQYF
v_gene: TRBV27
j_gene: TRBJ2-3

CDR3aa: CASSVGLTGNYGYTF
v_gene: TRBV9
j_gene: TRBJ1-2

CDR3aa: CASSVVTVRNTEAFF
v_gene: TRBV9
j_gene: TRBJ1-1

CDR3aa: CASSYYPTGGNTEAFF
v_gene: TRBV11-2
j_gene: TRBJ1-1

CDR3aa: CASSHERDRSYEQYF
v_gene: TRBV4-2
j_gene: TRBJ2-7

CDR3aa: CASSIADSNQPQHF
v_gene: TRBV19
j_gene: TRBJ1-5

CDR3aa: CASRRGGTEAFF
v_gene: TRBV19
j_gene: TRBJ1-1

CDR3aa: CASSRVPLGEQYF
v_gene: TRBV28
j_gene: TRBJ2-7

CDR3aa: CASSLVRLQGTYEQYF
v_gene: TRBV11-2
j_gene: TRBJ2-7

CDR3aa: CASTQRTVNTEAFF
v_gene: TRBV10-2
j_gene: TRBJ1-1

CDR3aa: CASSAGQGADEQYF
v_gene: TRBV25-1
j_gene: TRBJ2-7

CDR3aa: CASSLQRGGYNEQFF
v_gene: TRBV11-2
j_gene: TRBJ2-1